A selection of T cell receptor beta chains follows, all from one sample in a study of cytomegalovirus exposure and HLA in healthy donors. Sequencing used immunoSEQ multiplex PCR; TCRdb keeps in-frame clones, though not all of them. Of about 220,000 clones in the sample, about 81% were seen once. Sequenced: PBMCs. The receptors stem from a woman aged 40 to 55 in good health and CMV-seropositive. The CDR3 runs from the conserved cysteine through the conserved F or W. The order of the fields is D gene, J gene, V gene, CDR3 protein. A D gene is named only where the DNA matches it firmly.

>.|TRBJ2-7|TRBV7-6
CASSLGGDINEQYF
>.|TRBJ1-5|TRBV7-3
CASSLTSGGQDSNQPQHF
>.|TRBJ1-3|TRBV10-2
CASSDGVSGNTIYF
>.|TRBJ2-7|TRBV5-1
CASSPRLSTYEQYF
>TRBD2|TRBJ2-7|TRBV4-2
CASSQPGGDEQYF
>TRBD1|TRBJ1-1|TRBV9
CASSVASQGAGTEAFF
>TRBD1|TRBJ1-1|TRBV5-6
CASSGNRGYTEAFF
>TRBD1|TRBJ1-4|TRBV6-4
CASSPDRDREKLFF
>TRBD1|TRBJ1-2|TRBV28
CASRPTGTVGNGYTF
>.|TRBJ1-2|TRBV5-1
CASSTGLNYGYTF
>.|TRBJ1-4|TRBV27
CASRGAPWEKLFF
>TRBD2|TRBJ2-3|TRBV10-1
CASSDLAGGNTDTQYF
>.|TRBJ2-3|TRBV11-2
CASSLVGGARDTQYF
>.|TRBJ2-3|TRBV11-3
CASSLNQGTDTQYF
>TRBD2|TRBJ2-1|TRBV5-4
CASSSEGIGGNEQFF
>TRBD1|TRBJ1-6|TRBV19
CASKPGGPGSYNSPLHF
>.|TRBJ2-4|TRBV5-1
CASSLPDAGETLAKNIQYF
>.|TRBJ1-4|TRBV6-5
CASSPPGATNEKLFF
>TRBD1|TRBJ1-1|TRBV30
CAWRTGTGKIEAFF
>TRBD2|TRBJ2-1|TRBV7-3
CASSSPGRGGRVSYNEQFF
>.|TRBJ1-1|TRBV7-9
CASSLGLGLEAFF
>TRBD1|TRBJ1-3|TRBV7-2
CASSSGRTGSRNTIYF
>TRBD1|TRBJ1-2|TRBV7-2
CASSSRQGNYGYTF
>.|TRBJ1-1|TRBV13
CASSLIGKNTEAFF
>TRBD1|TRBJ1-4|TRBV4-3
CASSQSGGGTNEKLFF
>.|TRBJ1-3|TRBV4-3
CASSQDPAGAQSGNTIYF
>TRBD2|TRBJ2-2|TRBV28
CASSPTSVGGELFF
>.|TRBJ2-5|TRBV5-1
CASQGLQGDGMTQYF
>.|TRBJ1-1|TRBV5-1
CASSLGQGSTEAFF
>TRBD2|TRBJ2-7|TRBV27
CASSSPGTTPYEQYF
>TRBD1|TRBJ1-2|TRBV27
CASSPYRGHGYTF
>TRBD1|TRBJ1-1|TRBV13
CASSLGSGGTEAFF
>TRBD1|TRBJ2-3|TRBV7-2
CASSQAQGVEYF
>TRBD2|TRBJ2-7|TRBV11-2
CASSLVRLAAYEQYF
>.|TRBJ2-3|TRBV5-1
CASSRPSVGTDTQYF